This T cell receptor beta chain was captured by sequencing in a study of cytomegalovirus exposure and HLA in healthy donors. Study results and caveats: CMV antigen specificity of three CMV-associated chains was confirmed in vitro. Later genetic work tied a missense DCLRE1C variant to beta-chain V and J trimming.

It was with 60 Vbeta and 13 Jbeta primers that the PCR ran. Profiling relied on immunoSEQ multiplex PCR, and the TCRdb table lists in-frame clones only, not all of them. This sample lists roughly 140,000 clones; its ten largest clones have less than 3.5%. Points on this clone: The antigen remains undetermined.

Material: PBMCs. The origin of this receptor is a man aged 40-55 years in good health and CMV-seronegative.

The CDR3 sequence: CASSHVDRDNSPLHF. The CDR3 nucleotides read TGTGCCAGCAGCCATGTAGACAGGGACAATTCACCCCTCCACTTT. The chain links TRBV5-6 to TRBJ1-6, with 7 bases fitting TRBD1. CDR3 length: 15 amino acids. The trim removed 4 bases at V and 7 bases at J, leaving 8 bases unmatched. CDR1 SGHDT and CDR2 YYEEEE come from the germline V gene. Variable domain in full (rest from reference TRBV5-6 and TRBJ1-6): DAGVTQSPTHLIKTRGQQVTLRCSPKSGHDTVSWYQQALGQGPQFIFQYYEEEERQRGNFPDRFSGHQFPNYSSELNVNALLLGDSALYLCASSHVDRDNSPLHFGNGTRLTVT.